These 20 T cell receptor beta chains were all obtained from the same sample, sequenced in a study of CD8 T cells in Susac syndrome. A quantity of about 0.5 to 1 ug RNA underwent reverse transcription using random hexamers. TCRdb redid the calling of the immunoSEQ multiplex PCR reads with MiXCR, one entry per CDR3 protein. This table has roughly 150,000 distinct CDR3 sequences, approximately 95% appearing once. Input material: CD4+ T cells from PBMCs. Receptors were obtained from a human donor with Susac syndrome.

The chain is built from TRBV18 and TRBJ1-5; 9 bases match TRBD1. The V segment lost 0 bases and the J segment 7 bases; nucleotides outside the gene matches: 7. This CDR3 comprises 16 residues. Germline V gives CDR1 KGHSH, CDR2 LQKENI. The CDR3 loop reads CASSPPNRGRRQPQHF. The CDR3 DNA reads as TGTGCCAGCTCACCACCTAACAGGGGGCGAAGGCAGCCCCAGCATTTT.

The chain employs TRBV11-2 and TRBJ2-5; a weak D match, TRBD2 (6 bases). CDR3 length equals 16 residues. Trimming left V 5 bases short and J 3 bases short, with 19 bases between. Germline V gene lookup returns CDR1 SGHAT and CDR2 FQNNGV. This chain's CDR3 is CASSPRRGWGEETQYF. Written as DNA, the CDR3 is TGTGCCAGCAGCCCTAGGAGGGGATGGGGCGAAGAGACCCAGTACTTC.

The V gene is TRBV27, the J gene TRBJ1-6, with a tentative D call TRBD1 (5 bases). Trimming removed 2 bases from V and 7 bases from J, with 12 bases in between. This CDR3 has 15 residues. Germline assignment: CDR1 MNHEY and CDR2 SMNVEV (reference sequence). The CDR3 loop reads CASSLGTGKNSPLHF. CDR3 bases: TGTGCCAGCAGTTTAGGGACCGGGAAGAATTCACCCCTCCACTTT.

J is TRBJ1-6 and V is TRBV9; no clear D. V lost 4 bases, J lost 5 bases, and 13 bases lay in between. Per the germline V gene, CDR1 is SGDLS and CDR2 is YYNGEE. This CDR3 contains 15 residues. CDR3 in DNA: TGTGCCAGCAGCCCCCGACATTCAAATAATTCACCCCTCCACTTT. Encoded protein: CASSPRHSNNSPLHF.

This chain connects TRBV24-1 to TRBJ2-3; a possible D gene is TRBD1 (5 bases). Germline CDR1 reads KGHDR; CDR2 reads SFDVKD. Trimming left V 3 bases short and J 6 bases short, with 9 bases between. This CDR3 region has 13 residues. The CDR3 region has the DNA TGTGCCACCAGTGATATGACAGACGATACGCAGTATTTT. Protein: CATSDMTDDTQYF.

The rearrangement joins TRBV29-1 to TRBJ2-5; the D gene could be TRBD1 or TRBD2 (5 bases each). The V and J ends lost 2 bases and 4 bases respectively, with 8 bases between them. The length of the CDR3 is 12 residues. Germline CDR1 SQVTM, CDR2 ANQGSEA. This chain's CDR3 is CSVEFGGETQYF. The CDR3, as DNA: TGCAGCGTTGAATTTGGGGGAGAGACCCAGTACTTC.

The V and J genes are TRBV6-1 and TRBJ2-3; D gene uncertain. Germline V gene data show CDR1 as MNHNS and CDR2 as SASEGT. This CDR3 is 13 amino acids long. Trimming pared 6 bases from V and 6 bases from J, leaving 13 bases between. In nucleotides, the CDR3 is TGTGCCAGCAGGGCGACTGGAGCCGATACGCAGTATTTT. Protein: CASRATGADTQYF.

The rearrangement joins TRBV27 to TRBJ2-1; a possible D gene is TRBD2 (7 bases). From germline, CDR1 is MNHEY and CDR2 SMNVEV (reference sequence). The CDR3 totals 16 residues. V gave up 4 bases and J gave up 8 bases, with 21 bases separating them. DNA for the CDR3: TGTGCCAGCAGTTCCCCCGTGGGGGGGGGCACCGATGAGCAGTTCTTC. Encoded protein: CASSSPVGGGTDEQFF.

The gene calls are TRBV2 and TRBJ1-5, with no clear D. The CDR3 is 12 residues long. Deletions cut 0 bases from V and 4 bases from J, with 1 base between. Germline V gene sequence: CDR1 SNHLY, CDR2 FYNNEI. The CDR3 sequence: CASSEANQPQHF. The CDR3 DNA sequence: TGTGCCAGCAGTGAAGCTAATCAGCCCCAGCATTTT.

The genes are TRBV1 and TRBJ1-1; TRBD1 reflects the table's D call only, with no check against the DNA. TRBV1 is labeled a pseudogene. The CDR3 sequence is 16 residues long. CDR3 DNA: TGCACCAGCAGCCAAGAAGTGTGGCAGGGGGACACTGAAGCTTTCTTT. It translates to CTSSQEVWQGDTEAFF.

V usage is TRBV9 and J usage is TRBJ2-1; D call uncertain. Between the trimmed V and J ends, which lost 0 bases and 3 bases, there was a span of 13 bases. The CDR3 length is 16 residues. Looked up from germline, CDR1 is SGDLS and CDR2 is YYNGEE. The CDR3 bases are TGTGCCAGCAGCGTAGGAAGCGACCCCCTCTACAATGAGCAGTTCTTC. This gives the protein CASSVGSDPLYNEQFF. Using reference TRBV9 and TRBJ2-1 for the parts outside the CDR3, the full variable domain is DSGVTQTPKHLITATGQRVTLRCSPRSGDLSVYWYQQSLDQGLQFLIQYYNGEERAKGNILERFSAQQFPDLHSELNLSSLELGDSALYFCASSVGSDPLYNEQFFGPGTRLTVL.

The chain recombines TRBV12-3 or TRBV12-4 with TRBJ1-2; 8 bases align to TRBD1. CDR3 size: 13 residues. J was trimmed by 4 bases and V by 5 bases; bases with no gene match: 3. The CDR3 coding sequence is TGTGCCAGCAGTCCCGACAGGGGCTATGGCTACACCTTC. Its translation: CASSPDRGYGYTF.

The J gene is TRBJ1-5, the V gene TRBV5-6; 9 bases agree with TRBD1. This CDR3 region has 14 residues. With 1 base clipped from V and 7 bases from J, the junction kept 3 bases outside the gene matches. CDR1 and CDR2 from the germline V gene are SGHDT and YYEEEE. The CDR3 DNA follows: TGTGCCAGCAGCTTGACAGGGGGCCAGCAGCCCCAGCATTTT. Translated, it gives CASSLTGGQQPQHF.

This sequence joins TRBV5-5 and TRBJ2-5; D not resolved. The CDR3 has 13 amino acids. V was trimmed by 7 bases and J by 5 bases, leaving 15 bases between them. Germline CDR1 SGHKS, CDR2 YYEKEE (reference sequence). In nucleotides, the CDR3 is TGTGCCAGCCTCACCCTGGGGTTGGAGACCCAGTACTTC. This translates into CASLTLGLETQYF.

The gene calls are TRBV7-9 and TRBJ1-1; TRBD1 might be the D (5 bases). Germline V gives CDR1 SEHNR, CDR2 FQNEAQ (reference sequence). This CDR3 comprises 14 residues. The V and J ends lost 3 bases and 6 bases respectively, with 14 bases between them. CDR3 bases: TGTGCCAGCAGCTTTTTACAGGCGGAGGCTGAAGCTTTCTTT. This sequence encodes CASSFLQAEAEAFF.

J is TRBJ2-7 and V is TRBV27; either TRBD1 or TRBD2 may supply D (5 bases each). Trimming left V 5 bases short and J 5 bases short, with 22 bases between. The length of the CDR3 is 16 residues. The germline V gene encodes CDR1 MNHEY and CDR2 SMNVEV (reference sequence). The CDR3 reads CASSPLPTLRGHEQYF. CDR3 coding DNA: TGTGCCAGCAGTCCGTTACCCACCCTGAGGGGACACGAGCAGTACTTC.

CDR3 coding DNA: TGCGCCAGCAGCCAAGACCCAGGGGGCAGGGAGACCCAGTACTTC. It encodes CASSQDPGGRETQYF. The chain combines TRBV4-1 with TRBJ2-5, with 8 bases that match TRBD1. In germline, CDR1 is MGHRA, CDR2 YSYEKL. V lost 0 bases to trimming and J lost 5 bases; unmatched junction nucleotides: 5. The CDR3 consists of 15 residues.

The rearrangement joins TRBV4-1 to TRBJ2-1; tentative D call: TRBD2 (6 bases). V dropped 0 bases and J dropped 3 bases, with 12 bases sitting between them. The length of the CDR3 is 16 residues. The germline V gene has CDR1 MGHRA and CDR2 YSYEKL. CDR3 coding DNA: TGCGCCAGCAGCCAAGAGTCTGGGGAGGTCTACAATGAGCAGTTCTTC. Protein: CASSQESGEVYNEQFF.

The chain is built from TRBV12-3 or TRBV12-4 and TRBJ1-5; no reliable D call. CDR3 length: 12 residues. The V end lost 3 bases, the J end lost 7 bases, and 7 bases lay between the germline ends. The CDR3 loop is CASSFSMQPQHF. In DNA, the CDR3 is TGTGCCAGCAGTTTTAGTATGCAGCCCCAGCATTTT.

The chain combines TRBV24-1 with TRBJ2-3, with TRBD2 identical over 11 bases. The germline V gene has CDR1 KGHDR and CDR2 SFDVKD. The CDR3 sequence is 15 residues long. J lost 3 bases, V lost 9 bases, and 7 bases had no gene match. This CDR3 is CATEATSGATDTQYF. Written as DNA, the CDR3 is TGTGCCACCGAAGCGACTAGCGGGGCGACAGATACGCAGTATTTT.